This T cell receptor (beta chain) was captured by sequencing in a study of cytomegalovirus exposure and HLA in healthy donors. Overall study context: Tens of millions of unique TCRs from HLA-typed donors made up an early data release. Whole-study findings and limits: Beyond CMV serostatus, there was no information to go on about immune exposure. Per a later analysis, HLA-associated TCR beta chains showed more clonal expansion than other, equally common TCR beta chains.

This clone was counted between two and nine times. Antigen unknown. 13 Jbeta primers and 60 Vbeta primers were used for the PCR. Sequencing used immunoSEQ multiplex PCR; TCRdb keeps in-frame clones, though not all of them. This sample has about 160,000 clones, with approximately 79% found just once. After removal of 3 bases from V and 6 bases from J, the junction contained 12 bases not matched to a gene. Germline V gives CDR1 SGDLS, CDR2 YYNGEE. This CDR3 comprises 15 residues. The specimen was PBMCs. V usage is TRBV9 and J usage is TRBJ2-7, with TRBD2 matching over 7 bases. The source is a woman between 50 and 59 years old in good health and CMV-seropositive. The CDR3 loop is CASSAISTPGGEQYF. The CDR3, as DNA: TGTGCCAGCAGCGCAATATCGACCCCGGGGGGCGAGCAGTACTTC.